Listed below are T cell receptor beta chains from one sample, sequenced in a study of response to subunit inactivated influenza vaccine. Via MiXCR, TCRdb re-called the RT-PCR reads, giving one row per CDR3 protein. The sample consists of a few hundred thousand distinct CDR3 sequences, 20% to 25% of them appearing once. The source material was PBMCs from blood, sampled approximately 20 months after vaccination. These receptor sequences come from a man aged 50-75 years who received an inactivated influenza vaccine. CDR3s include the opening cysteine and the closing phenylalanine or tryptophan. The order of the fields is V gene, J gene, D gene, clone size, CDR3 DNA, CDR3 protein. A D gene is named only where the DNA matches it firmly. Clone size is shown for a subset of rows, as once, few, many or a class of expanded clone.

V: TRBV12-3/TRBV12-4
J: TRBJ1-6
D: TRBD1
size: few
DNA: TGTGCCAGCAGTTTCGAGGGGGCGGGTTCACCCCTCCACTTT
CDR3: CASSFEGAGSPLHF

V: TRBV20-1
J: TRBJ2-1
D: TRBD2
size: NA
DNA: TGCAGTGCTCAGACTAGCGGGAGCCACAATGAGCAGTTCTTC
CDR3: CSAQTSGSHNEQFF

V: TRBV28
J: TRBJ1-2
D: NA
size: NA
DNA: TGTGCCAGCAGTCCCCCGCTGGGGCGAGGCTATGGCTACACCTTC
CDR3: CASSPPLGRGYGYTF

V: TRBV7-3
J: TRBJ2-1
D: NA
size: few
DNA: TGTGCCAGCAGCTCCAACCGTGGGGCGTCCTACAATGAGCAGTTCTTC
CDR3: CASSSNRGASYNEQFF

V: TRBV15
J: TRBJ2-6
D: TRBD1
size: NA
DNA: TGTGCCACCAGCAGAGTGACAGGGACGAGCACTGGGGCCAACGTCCTGACTTTC
CDR3: CATSRVTGTSTGANVLTF

V: TRBV5-1
J: TRBJ2-5
D: NA
size: NA
DNA: TGCGCCAGCAGATCGGGAGAAGAGACCCAGTACTTC
CDR3: CASRSGEETQYF

V: TRBV6-2/TRBV6-3
J: TRBJ2-7
D: TRBD1
size: once
DNA: TGTGCCAGCACCCAGACAGGGCGGGAGCAGTACTTC
CDR3: CASTQTGREQYF

V: TRBV7-2
J: TRBJ1-4
D: TRBD1
size: NA
DNA: TGTGCCAGCTGTACGGGACAGGGGGATGAAAAACTGTTTTTT
CDR3: CASCTGQGDEKLFF

V: TRBV14
J: TRBJ2-1
D: NA
size: NA
DNA: TGTGCCAGCAGCCAAGATAGCCTAGCCGGACCGTACAATGAGCAGTTCTTC
CDR3: CASSQDSLAGPYNEQFF

V: TRBV5-1
J: TRBJ1-5
D: NA
size: many
DNA: TGCGCCAGCGCAGAAGGGACACCTAATCAGCCCCAGCATTTT
CDR3: CASAEGTPNQPQHF

V: TRBV4-2
J: TRBJ1-1
D: NA
size: NA
DNA: TGTGCCAGCAGCCAGCTACAGGTCGGGAACACTGAAGCTTTCTTT
CDR3: CASSQLQVGNTEAFF

V: TRBV15
J: TRBJ1-1
D: NA
size: many
DNA: TGTGCCACCAGCAGAGATCAGGTGAACACTGAAGCTTTCTTT
CDR3: CATSRDQVNTEAFF

V: TRBV19
J: TRBJ1-5
D: NA
size: many
DNA: TGTGCCAGTAGTAATAAAAGAGGGCAGGGCGGTATTGGTGTGCATTTT
CDR3: CASSNKRGQGGIGVHF

V: TRBV18
J: TRBJ1-3
D: NA
size: NA
DNA: TGTGCCAGCTCACCCCCTGATATCGGCTCTGGAAACACCATATATTTT
CDR3: CASSPPDIGSGNTIYF

V: TRBV5-1
J: TRBJ2-1
D: TRBD2
size: many
DNA: TGCGCCAGCAGCTTCACTAGCGGGGGGCCCAACAATGAGCAGTTCTTC
CDR3: CASSFTSGGPNNEQFF

V: TRBV5-5
J: TRBJ2-1
D: NA
size: NA
DNA: TGTGCCAGCAGCACGGACCTTTACAATGAGCAGTTCTTC
CDR3: CASSTDLYNEQFF

V: TRBV12-3/TRBV12-4
J: TRBJ2-3
D: NA
size: few
DNA: TGTGCCAGCAGTGCTGGATCCAGGCGACTGGGACTCCTCACGCAGTATTTT
CDR3: CASSAGSRRLGLLTQYF